This T cell receptor (beta chain) emerged from a study of blood T cell repertoires in COVID-19. At the level of the study: COVID-19 samples, acute and convalescent, were from the United States, Italy and Spain.

In the original workflow: Reference gene primers were amplified, and this amplification served to estimate nucleated cell counts. Sequencing used immunoSEQ multiplex PCR; TCRdb keeps in-frame clones, though not all of them. That table supplies the V and J calls and clone size; D and trimming were determined from the DNA. The repertoire holds 65,000 to 75,000 clones, with 91% as singletons. This CDR3 spans 13 amino acids. The ends were cut back, 3 bases at V and 0 bases at J, with 4 bases in the middle. This clonotype was sampled from a human donor with active COVID-19. The donor label of this sample is uncertain. V and J are TRBV12-3 or TRBV12-4 and TRBJ2-3; D uncertain. Source material: peripheral blood. The CDR3 bases are TGTGCCAGCAGTTTTTTAAGCACAGATACGCAGTATTTT. It codes for CASSFLSTDTQYF.